This T cell receptor (beta chain) is drawn from a study of T cell clonality in common variable immunodeficiency. Findings of the study overall: CVID subjects had higher TCRbeta clonality than healthy controls, most marked in about a third. CVID subjects shared fewer TCRbeta clones than healthy controls did. CVID patient heterogeneity limited repertoire-clinical complication correlations.

Of note for this clone: Its antigen is undetermined. The CDR3 extends 3 residues past the end of the read, so its final part is completed from the germline J gene.

CDR3 length: 14 amino acids. Per the germline V gene, CDR1 is LNHDA and CDR2 is SQIVND (reference sequence). TCRdb keeps only in-frame clones here, not all; method: immunoSEQ multiplex PCR. The repertoire yields about 52,000 clones, none seen only once; the top ten contain around 1.8%. The sample comprised peripheral blood mononuclear cells. The chain joins TRBV19 to TRBJ1-1; perhaps TRBD1 as D (5 bases). The TCR originated in a person aged 18 to 75 in good health. The CDR3 DNA, read in part, is TGTGCCAGTAGTATACAGGGAAGCTCCTACGAG. It encodes CASSIQGSSYE. The whole CDR3 protein is CASSIQGSSYEAFF.